This T cell receptor (beta chain) was obtained from a study of shared clonotypes between healthy human individuals. At the level of the study: Plates per donor: three CD4 naive, three CD4 memory, two CD8 naive, one CD8 memory.

The donors, healthy adults who were HIV-negative, had experienced no recent acute infections or vaccinations. A split of CD4+ cells into CD45RA+ naive and CD45RA-negative memory subsets was performed. The protocol was immunoSEQ multiplex PCR, while the TCRdb copy is restricted to in-frame clones and leaves out a portion. This table has 1.5 million to 1.9 million clones, around 98% appearing once. The origin of this receptor is a man in his thirties or forties in good health. The sequencing input was naive CD4+ T cells sorted from blood. Subset reported: CD45RA+ positively selected.

CDR3 nucleotide sequence: TGTGCCAGCAGCAAAGTAGGGGTAGCGGCCACCTACGAGCAGTACTTC. Translating it yields CASSKVGVAATYEQYF. This chain connects TRBV21-1 to TRBJ2-7; the D segment call TRBD2 is taken from the table without a DNA check. TRBV21-1 counts as a pseudogene. The CDR3 totals 16 residues.